The clone carrying this TCR beta chain came up a few times. Its antigen is currently unknown. The PBMCs were taken from about 9.7 ml of fresh peripheral blood. This record belongs to a study of Graves' ophthalmopathy and Graves' hyperthyroidism. Study-wide results and caveats: Sensitivity reached roughly 70% and specificity 72% to 80% when the model predicted ophthalmopathy progression. Discriminating ophthalmopathy from stable hyperthyroidism, a 13-signature model attained a sensitivity of 87.88% and a specificity of about 83%. Blood contained most expanded thyroid clonotypes exceeding 0.001 frequency.

Researchers took RNA transcripts and amplified TCR beta CDR3 regions from them. RT-PCR was first run with HTBI primers, then multiplex PCR in a second round. TCRdb called the multiplex PCR reads again in MiXCR, with one record for every CDR3 protein. This sample carries 400,000 or so distinct CDR3 sequences, 15% to 20% of them seen once, and the ten largest clones take 2.4%. The V end was cut by 1 base, the J end by 7 bases, with 8 bases between. Per the germline V gene, CDR1 is MGHDK and CDR2 is SYGVNS. The CDR3 length is 14 residues. The sequencing input was peripheral blood. The rearrangement uses TRBV25-1 and TRBJ1-6, with a possible D match to TRBD1 (5 bases). The source of this sequence is an adult woman with stable Graves' hyperthyroidism. CDR3 residues: CASSEFKGNSPLHF. CDR3 coding DNA: TGTGCCAGCAGTGAATTTAAGGGGAATTCACCCCTCCACTTT.